This T cell receptor beta chain was documented in a study of cytomegalovirus exposure and HLA in healthy donors. Study-wide points: Most TCR sequences were uncommon, yet certain public TCRs appeared in many donors. TCR clusters originating in the first cohort tended to co-occur in the roughly 120 validation repertoires, according to a later analysis. Among TCR beta chains, those listed as cytomegalovirus-associated numbered more than 150.

For this clone: Its antigen is unknown.

The donors formed part of the approximately 130-subject validation cohort, distinct from the roughly 700-subject first cohort. The CDR3 extends over 15 amino acids. Trimming took off 3 bases at V and 1 base at J, with 9 bases between the two ends. From germline, CDR1 is KGHSH and CDR2 LQKENI. Clones were sequenced by immunoSEQ multiplex PCR, and TCRdb holds only the in-frame ones, with some missing. Altogether roughly 60,000 clones are present, 90% to 97% being singletons, with the ten largest covering approximately 1%. V usage is TRBV18 and J usage is TRBJ2-2; possibly TRBD1 for D (5 bases). The TCR comes from a man younger than 30 in good health and CMV-seronegative. Sample: PBMCs. The CDR3 is CASSPREMNTGELFF. The CDR3 DNA sequence: TGTGCCAGCTCACCCAGGGAAATGAACACCGGGGAGCTGTTTTTT.